This TCR beta chain was sequenced during a study of graft-versus-host responses after intestinal transplantation. On this clone itself: The antigen remains unidentified.

V was trimmed by 8 bases and J by 8 bases, leaving 19 bases between them. This CDR3 spans 14 amino acids. The germline V gene encodes CDR1 MNHEY and CDR2 SVGAGI. Profiled with immunoSEQ multiplex PCR; TCRdb holds only in-frame clones, not every one. The sample lists about 73,000 clones; roughly 89% were seen once. V gene TRBV6-5 combines with J gene TRBJ2-1; D is possibly TRBD2 (6 bases). The sample in question was unstimulated CD8+ T cells sorted from spleen or lymph node cells, obtained before transplant. The sequence was collected from a human donor who was the organ donor for an intestinal transplant. The CDR3 region is CASLELGGSDEQFF. The DNA for the CDR3 is TGTGCCAGCCTCGAGCTGGGGGGAAGTGATGAGCAGTTCTTC.